The 15 T cell receptor beta chains in this list originate from one sample, sequenced in a study of blood T cell repertoires in COVID-19. The table came from immunoSEQ multiplex PCR; TCRdb's copy has only in-frame clones and leaves some out. The data show over 450,000 clones, 70% to 90% seen once. Sequencing used peripheral blood. Receptors originate from a woman between 45 and 60 years old with COVID-19, enrolled during active disease.

This clone was recorded once. This chain links TRBV6-1 with TRBJ2-1; no firm D call. The V and J ends lost 2 bases and 5 bases respectively, with 7 bases between them. Germline V gene sequence: CDR1 MNHNS, CDR2 SASEGT. This CDR3 contains 13 residues. The CDR3 region is CASSEYANNEQFF. The DNA of the CDR3 is TGTGCCAGCAGTGAATATGCGAACAATGAGCAGTTCTTC.

This clone occurred once. The genes are TRBV9 and TRBJ1-3; D gene uncertain. This CDR3 comprises 14 residues. V lost 2 bases to trimming and J lost 1 base, with 7 bases between them. The germline gives CDR1 SGDLS, CDR2 YYNGEE. CDR3 in amino acids: CASSVRMSGNTIYF. The CDR3 coding sequence is TGTGCCAGCAGCGTGAGAATGTCTGGAAACACCATATATTTT.

This clone showed up just once. This chain links TRBV19 with TRBJ1-1; D unclear. CDR1 LNHDA and CDR2 SQIVND come from the germline V gene (reference sequence). V dropped 5 bases and J dropped 1 base, with 14 bases sitting between them. The CDR3 consists of 15 residues. As DNA, the CDR3 is TGTGCCAGTAGTCCCCACCGGGTAAGGAACACTGAAGCTTTCTTT. Its protein is CASSPHRVRNTEAFF. The entire variable domain, with the rest obtained from reference TRBV19 and TRBJ1-1, is as follows: DGGITQSPKYLFRKEGQNVTLSCEQNLNHDAMYWYRQDPGQGLRLIYYSQIVNDFQKGDIAEGYSVSREKKESFPLTVTSAQKNPTAFYLCASSPHRVRNTEAFFGQGTRLTVV.

This chain links TRBV19 with TRBJ2-3; D might be TRBD2 (5 bases). Per germline, CDR1 LNHDA and CDR2 SQIVND (reference sequence). Trimming removed 5 bases at V and 5 bases at J, with 5 bases between. The CDR3 length is 11 residues. In DNA, the CDR3 is TGTGCCAGTAGTGAGGGAGATACGCAGTATTTT. Translation gives CASSEGDTQYF. Variable domain in full (rest from reference TRBV19 and TRBJ2-3): DGGITQSPKYLFRKEGQNVTLSCEQNLNHDAMYWYRQDPGQGLRLIYYSQIVNDFQKGDIAEGYSVSREKKESFPLTVTSAQKNPTAFYLCASSEGDTQYFGPGTRLTVL.

The chain uses TRBV11-2 and TRBJ2-7; tentatively, D is TRBD1 (6 bases). The CDR3 totals 13 residues. Germline CDR1 reads SGHAT; CDR2 reads FQNNGV. V was pared by 7 bases and J by 2 bases, with 12 bases between. This CDR3 reads CASIKTGTYEQYF. The CDR3 DNA is TGTGCCAGCATCAAGACAGGTACCTACGAGCAGTACTTC.

This clone has just a few counts. Other nucleotide sequences from this sample produce the same CDR3. The rearrangement links TRBV9 to TRBJ1-1, with TRBD1 identical over 7 bases. This CDR3 is built from 13 residues. Germline CDR1 reads SGDLS; CDR2 reads YYNGEE. V lost 4 bases, J lost 1 base, and 1 base stayed unmatched. The CDR3 DNA reads as TGTGCCAGCAGCCCAGGGGGGAACACTGAAGCTTTCTTT. As protein: CASSPGGNTEAFF.

The rearrangement uses TRBV5-8 and TRBJ1-4, with 7 bases that match TRBD1. The CDR3 length is 15 residues. Germline values: CDR1 SGHTS, CDR2 YDEGEE. Losses at the gene ends were 0 bases for V and 4 bases for J; bases not matched to a gene: 3. The CDR3 protein is CASSLGTGFNEKLFF. CDR3 coding DNA: TGTGCCAGCAGCTTGGGGACAGGCTTTAATGAAAAACTGTTTTTT.

V is TRBV19 and J is TRBJ1-3; D is perhaps TRBD1 (6 bases). Germline lookup yields CDR1 LNHDA and CDR2 SQIVND (reference sequence). The V end lost 8 bases, the J end lost 3 bases, and 20 bases lay between the germline ends. The CDR3 has 16 amino acids. Here the CDR3 DNA reads TGTGCCAGTGCGGATCCAGGGGTTTGGTATGGAAACACCATATATTTT. The encoded protein is CASADPGVWYGNTIYF.

The chain links TRBV5-4 to TRBJ2-3, with 9 bases aligning to TRBD2. The CDR3 loop spans 15 amino acids. V lost 1 base to trimming and J lost 2 bases; unmatched junction nucleotides: 2. The germline V gene has CDR1 SGHNT and CDR2 YYREEE (reference sequence). CDR3 sequence reads: CASSLQRGATDTQYF. The CDR3, as DNA: TGTGCCAGCAGCTTGCAGCGGGGGGCCACAGATACGCAGTATTTT.

V and J are TRBV2 and TRBJ1-1; D is possibly TRBD1 (5 bases). Germline CDR1 is SNHLY and CDR2 is FYNNEI. V was trimmed by 7 bases and J by 8 bases, leaving 29 bases between them. The CDR3 consists of 17 residues. CDR3 sequence (DNA): TGTGCCAGCATTGGGGGAGGAAGATCAAAATTGGGTCGGGAAGCTTTCTTT. Translating it yields CASIGGGRSKLGREAFF.

The chain uses TRBV4-1 and TRBJ1-6; no clear D gene. V dropped 4 bases and J dropped 0 bases, with 16 bases sitting between them. This CDR3 is built from 18 residues. Per germline, CDR1 MGHRA and CDR2 YSYEKL. In DNA, the CDR3 is TGCGCCAGCAGCCTAACCAAAGCTGGGAGCTCCTATAATTCACCCCTCCACTTT. This gives the protein CASSLTKAGSSYNSPLHF.

Of note for this clone: The sample contains more than one DNA sequence encoding this CDR3. J is TRBJ1-5 and V is TRBV5-6; unclear D gene. V was trimmed by 1 base and J by 2 bases, leaving 4 bases between them. This CDR3 is built from 13 residues. In germline, CDR1 is SGHDT, CDR2 YYEEEE. The CDR3 sequence: CASSLTGNQPQHF. Here the CDR3 DNA reads TGTGCCAGCAGCTTGACAGGCAATCAGCCCCAGCATTTT.

The rearrangement links TRBV18 to TRBJ1-1, with TRBD1 as a possible D gene (5 bases). V gave up 6 bases and J gave up 0 bases, with 20 bases separating them. CDR1 is KGHSH and CDR2 is LQKENI in the germline V gene. The CDR3 has 17 amino acids. The DNA of the CDR3 is TGTGCCAGCTCCCCTGGACACACGCGGGGTTTGAACACTGAAGCTTTCTTT. It specifies CASSPGHTRGLNTEAFF.

The chain joins TRBV13 to TRBJ2-5; possible D gene TRBD2, 7 bases. CDR1 and CDR2 from the germline V gene are PRHDT and FYEKMQ (reference sequence). The CDR3 consists of 14 residues. Trimming removed 5 bases from V and 7 bases from J, with 17 bases in between. The CDR3 region has the DNA TGTGCCAGCAGCCCTAGGGGGGGCCCCGCGACCCAGTACTTC. Translation gives CASSPRGGPATQYF.

The rearrangement joins TRBV19 to TRBJ1-1, with 8 positions matching TRBD1. With 5 bases clipped from V and 5 bases from J, the junction kept 7 bases outside the gene matches. Germline V gene data show CDR1 as LNHDA and CDR2 as SQIVND (reference sequence). There are 14 residues in the CDR3. CDR3 sequence reads: CASSRDRGATEAFF. CDR3 coding DNA: TGTGCCAGTAGTCGCGACAGGGGAGCTACTGAAGCTTTCTTT.